Below are 9 T cell receptor beta chains sequenced from a single sample in a study of beta chain features in type 1 diabetes. The study reverse transcribed the entire isolated RNA, so it sequenced expressed TCRB transcripts. Assay: immunoSEQ multiplex PCR; the TCRdb copy retains only in-frame clones and omits some. The table includes roughly 300,000 clones, around 8% detected once. Sequences were obtained from central memory CD4+ T cells from blood. The receptors derive from a woman aged 18 to 35 in good health.

This clone was detected a few times. The chain has TRBV10-3 and TRBJ2-2, with D maybe TRBD2 (6 bases). CDR3 size: 15 residues. The V gene's germline CDR1 is ENHRY and CDR2 SYGVKD. V was trimmed by 7 bases and J by 0 bases, leaving 12 bases between them. DNA for the CDR3: TGTGCCATCAACCCCGGGACTTCGAACACCGGGGAGCTGTTTTTT. Translating it yields CAINPGTSNTGELFF.

This clone was counted between two and nine times. V usage is TRBV7-6 and J usage is TRBJ2-1; D is ambiguous. CDR3 length: 16 amino acids. The germline V and J ends were trimmed by 1 base and 0 bases, with 10 bases remaining between them. Germline V gene sequence: CDR1 SGHVS, CDR2 FNYEAQ. For the CDR3, the DNA is TGTGCCAGCAGCTTAGAAGAGGATCTCTCCTACAATGAGCAGTTCTTC. Amino acids: CASSLEEDLSYNEQFF.

V and J are TRBV4-1 and TRBJ2-1; the match to TRBD2 covers 10 bases. Germline lookup yields CDR1 MGHRA and CDR2 YSYEKL. This CDR3 has 15 residues. V shed 1 base and J 8 bases; nucleotides not matched to a gene: 5. This chain's CDR3 is CASSQVVAGGDEQFF. CDR3 DNA sequence: TGCGCCAGCAGCCAAGTGGTAGCGGGAGGCGATGAGCAGTTCTTC.

V and J are TRBV6-5 and TRBJ1-6; 9 bases are a match to TRBD1. The CDR3 has 13 amino acids. Germline CDR1 and CDR2: MNHEY and SVGAGI. Trimming removed 10 bases from V and 7 bases from J; junction bases left unmatched: 5. The CDR3 spells CAISGQGNSPLHF. DNA of the CDR3: TGTGCCATCAGCGGACAGGGGAATTCACCCCTCCACTTT.

This clone was detected only a few times. The genes are TRBV7-2 and TRBJ1-1; D remains unclear. The V gene's germline CDR1 is SGHTA and CDR2 FQGNSA. The CDR3 length is 13 residues. V shed 10 bases and J shed 1 base, with 13 bases lying between them. The CDR3 protein is CATRQGPNTEAFF. CDR3 sequence (DNA): TGTGCCACTAGACAAGGACCGAACACTGAAGCTTTCTTT.

This clone was seen more than once but under ten times. The chain combines TRBV30 with TRBJ2-5; TRBD2 matches at 8 bases. The V gene's germline CDR1 is GTSNPN and CDR2 SVGIG (reference sequence). The junction had 6 bases not matched to a gene; V was cut back by 4 bases and J by 5 bases. This CDR3 has 13 residues. The CDR3 sequence is CAWNGRDNETQYF. The CDR3 DNA reads as TGTGCCTGGAACGGGAGGGATAACGAGACCCAGTACTTC.

The chain employs TRBV20-1 and TRBJ1-5; D uncertain. The V gene's germline CDR1 is DFQATT and CDR2 SNEGSKA (reference sequence). This CDR3 has 11 amino acids. V lost 3 bases and J 6 bases, leaving 6 bases between the germline ends. CDR3 DNA sequence: TGCAGTGCTAGTTCAAGTCAGCCCCAGCATTTT. Protein product: CSASSSQPQHF.

This clone was seen ten or more times. The rearrangement uses TRBV19 and TRBJ2-1, with D perhaps TRBD2 (5 bases). The germline gives CDR1 LNHDA, CDR2 SQIVND (reference sequence). The ends were cut back, 3 bases at V and 4 bases at J, with 13 bases in the middle. The CDR3 totals 15 residues. CDR3 residues: CASSIVGSTYNEQFF. The CDR3 nucleotides are TGTGCCAGTAGTATCGTTGGGAGTACGTACAATGAGCAGTTCTTC.

This clone was recorded at least ten times. The chain employs TRBV29-1 and TRBJ2-6, with D unclear. V was shortened by 4 bases and J by 1 base, with 2 bases between the two germline ends. Germline CDR1 and CDR2: SQVTM and ANQGSEA. This CDR3 has 12 residues. CDR3 amino acids: CSVVSGANVLTF. The CDR3 DNA reads TGCAGCGTTGTTTCTGGGGCCAACGTCCTGACTTTC.